This T cell receptor beta chain was captured in a study of blood T cell repertoires in COVID-19 (dated by TCRdb to the early 2020s). With respect to the entire study: Samples from collaborators originated in the United States, Italy and Spain and spanned both the acute and convalescent phases of COVID-19. The material from the prospective study consisted of cDNA or gDNA derived from T cells, B-cell-depleted T cells, or PBMCs. The dataset comprised deeply sampled blood TCRbeta repertoires from subjects exposed to, actively infected with, or recovered from COVID-19. The repertoires were released in a freely available public database intended as a resource for research on the immune response to SARS-CoV-2. Samples came from the ongoing ImmuneRACE study (first 160 participants) plus 1,254 subjects from 6 global collaborators. A de-identified subject ID, COVID-19 status, age in years and sex were almost always included in the sample metadata. Where available, HLA class I and class II types were taken from metadata supplied by the sample provider and were not determined by assay-based typing.

The research as a whole found: The amount of clinical and demographic metadata varied by source and participant and was provided uncurated.

Trimming removed 9 bases from V and 8 bases from J; the gene matches leave 12 bases unexplained. Looking up the germline V gene yields CDR1 SNHLY and CDR2 FYNNEI. There are 13 amino acids in the CDR3, from cysteine to phenylalanine inclusive. Only the CDR3 portion is preserved as DNA: 39 bases, with reading frame beginning at the first base. Whole blood was collected in K2EDTA tubes by collaborating institutions according to the institutions' own protocols. Collaborator samples were shipped for TCRbeta analysis as frozen whole blood, isolated PBMCs, or DNA extracted from either sample type. TCRbeta CDR3 regions were amplified from genomic DNA by means of the immunoSEQ Assay, a bias-controlled multiplex PCR. As for the authors' bioinformatics: Within the assay, amplification of reference gene primers was used to estimate how many nucleated cells each sample contained. To quantify the absolute abundance of each unique TCRbeta CDR3 rearrangement, sequence reads were collapsed and filtered. For each sample, productive Simpson clonality was calculated as the square root of Simpson's diversity index across productive rearrangements. In its TCRdb copy, this immuneACCESS table keeps in-frame sequences only and misses some clones. Where compared with another copy, unresolved V genes explain less than half of these, and the others have no known cause. V and J calls and clone size come straight from that table; D and trimming were deduced from the DNA. Recorded for this sample are fewer than 90,000 clones; roughly 86% of them occurred a single time. Approximately 7.3% of the sample is in the top ten clones.

Comment on this clone: Its antigen specificity is not known. Within one base of it there is no much larger clone, and no base qualities were kept.

The chain couples TRBV2 to TRBJ1-2; the central 7 bases match TRBD1. The specimen sequenced was peripheral blood. This receptor was obtained from a man between 70 and 80 years old with acute or convalescent COVID-19. CDR3 protein: CARGTGTEEGYTF. The sequence in DNA is TGTGCCAGGGGGACCGGGACAGAGGAAGGCTACACCTTC.